This T cell receptor beta chain was retrieved from a study of blood T cell repertoires in COVID-19. The overall study: Acute and convalescent COVID-19 specimens originated in the United States, Italy and Spain. Sample material is recorded as cDNA or gDNA derived from T cells, B-cell-depleted T cells, or PBMCs.

As handled by the study authors: Amplification of reference gene primers provided the estimated nucleated cell counts. Clones were sequenced by immunoSEQ multiplex PCR, and TCRdb holds only the in-frame ones, with some missing. D and trimming were read from the DNA, whereas the V and J calls and clone size are those reported in that table. The table includes under 200,000 clones, more than 70% detected once. The germline gives CDR1 SGHDT, CDR2 YYEEEE. V was clipped by 5 bases and J by 6 bases, with 14 bases between them. The CDR3 is made up of 13 amino acids. The source is a man in his forties with active or convalescent COVID-19. The sample consisted of peripheral blood. The chain carries TRBV5-6 and TRBJ1-2; D uncertain. The CDR3: CASREEGLDGYTF. The DNA of the CDR3 is TGTGCCAGCAGGGAGGAGGGCTTGGATGGCTACACCTTC.